These 21 T cell receptor beta chains were all obtained from the same sample, sequenced in a study of Graves' ophthalmopathy and Graves' hyperthyroidism. Amplification of the TCR beta CDR3 regions used RNA transcripts (as template). The first round was an RT-PCR with HTBI primers, and the second round was a multiplex PCR. Using its own MiXCR run on the multiplex PCR reads, TCRdb lists one record per CDR3 protein. The sample has approximately 480,000 distinct CDR3 sequences, approximately 15% seen once; the top ten hold over 8%. Sequencing input: blood. Receptors originate from a woman in her thirties with Graves' ophthalmopathy.

This clonotype has at least ten counts. The chain couples TRBV12-3 or TRBV12-4 to TRBJ1-5; unclear D gene. The CDR3 is made up of 14 amino acids. Trimming cost V 2 bases and J 0 bases, with 5 bases left between them. The CDR3 protein is CASSLQPSNQPQHF. The CDR3 DNA sequence: TGTGCCAGCAGTTTACAACCTAGCAATCAGCCCCAGCATTTT.

This clonotype was observed at least ten times. In nucleotides, the CDR3 is TGTGCCAGCACTCCCAGGGCCAGTAGCAATCAGCCCCAGCATTTT. This translates into CASTPRASSNQPQHF. This rearrangement joins TRBV27 to TRBJ1-5; tentatively, D is TRBD1 (5 bases). Germline-derived CDR1 and CDR2 are MNHEY and SMNVEV (reference sequence). The CDR3 covers 15 residues. V lost 7 bases and J 0 bases, leaving 13 bases between the germline ends.

This clonotype was observed at least ten times. The CDR3 DNA follows: TGTGCCAGCAGGAAGACAGGGGGAGGTGAAGCTTTCTTT. It specifies CASRKTGGGEAFF. This chain links TRBV27 with TRBJ1-1; 9 bases map to TRBD1. Losses at the gene ends were 6 bases for V and 7 bases for J; bases not matched to a gene: 6. The CDR3 spans 13 residues. The germline V gene has CDR1 MNHEY and CDR2 SMNVEV (reference sequence).

The chain joins TRBV27 to TRBJ1-6; 7 bases align to TRBD1. Trimming took 3 bases from V and 12 from J; bases not matched to a gene: 5. CDR3 size: 13 residues. CDR1 and CDR2 from the germline V gene are MNHEY and SMNVEV (reference sequence). The CDR3 reads CASSFGTDLPLHF. CDR3 sequence (DNA): TGTGCCAGCAGTTTTGGGACAGATCTACCCCTCCACTTT.

This clonotype came up many times. CDR3 bases: TGTGCCAGCAGTGAAATTCTCTGGACAGGCTGGACTGAAGCTTTCTTT. This sequence encodes CASSEILWTGWTEAFF. V gene TRBV6-1 combines with J gene TRBJ1-1, with 7 bases that match TRBD1. This CDR3 is 16 amino acids long. Germline V CDR1 and CDR2: MNHNS, SASEGT. Trimming cost V 2 bases and J 5 bases; bases outside gene matches: 11.

This clonotype was picked up a small number of times. The V call is TRBV3-1, the J call TRBJ2-5; D not resolved. The V end was cut by 2 bases, the J end by 4 bases, with 5 bases between. CDR1 and CDR2 from the germline V gene are LGHDT and YNNKEL (reference sequence). The CDR3 is 12 amino acids. In nucleotides, the CDR3 is TGTGCCAGCAGCCAATCAATAGAGACCCAGTACTTC. Amino acids: CASSQSIETQYF.

This clonotype was observed at least ten times. The CDR3 protein is CASSRQGETQPQHF. The CDR3 DNA sequence: TGTGCCAGCAGCAGACAGGGGGAGACTCAGCCCCAGCATTTT. This chain links TRBV5-4 with TRBJ1-5; 9 bases are a match to TRBD1. Germline values: CDR1 SGHNT, CDR2 YYREEE (reference sequence). The CDR3 spans 14 residues. With V trimmed by 4 bases and J by 6 bases, 5 bases remained unmatched.

This clonotype was picked up many times. The V gene is TRBV5-1, the J gene TRBJ2-7; possible D gene TRBD2, 7 bases. Trimming stripped 3 bases from V and 3 bases from J, with 16 bases between. Germline lookup yields CDR1 SGHRS and CDR2 YFSETQ. The CDR3 consists of 15 residues. The CDR3 sequence is CASSYVGGGNYEQYF. DNA of the CDR3: TGCGCCAGCAGCTACGTAGGGGGAGGGAACTACGAGCAGTACTTC.

This clonotype came up a few times. The rearrangement links TRBV5-1 to TRBJ1-1, with TRBD1 matching 7 bases. Germline V gives CDR1 SGHRS, CDR2 YFSETQ. J gave up 3 bases and V 4 bases, and 3 bases lay outside the gene matches. The length of the CDR3 is 13 residues. This CDR3 is CASSDRVYTEAFF. In DNA form, the CDR3 reads TGCGCCAGCAGCGACAGGGTATACACTGAAGCTTTCTTT.

This clonotype was recorded a few times. The chain carries TRBV2 and TRBJ2-2; D tentatively fits TRBD1 or TRBD2 (5 bases each). Germline lookup yields CDR1 SNHLY and CDR2 FYNNEI. V was shortened by 6 bases and J by 4 bases, with 12 bases between the two germline ends. The CDR3 length is 14 residues. CDR3 loop: CASSSPGGTGELFF. CDR3 nucleotides: TGTGCCAGCAGCAGCCCTGGGGGCACCGGGGAGCTGTTTTTT.

The chain recombines TRBV19 with TRBJ1-1; D is undetermined. Trimming pared 10 bases from V and 1 base from J, leaving 16 bases between. The CDR3 has 14 residues. The germline V gene encodes CDR1 LNHDA and CDR2 SQIVND (reference sequence). The CDR3 sequence is CATKTFQANTEAFF. CDR3 nucleotide sequence: TGTGCCACCAAAACCTTTCAGGCGAACACTGAAGCTTTCTTT.

This clonotype has a count of ten or more. V and J are TRBV12-3 or TRBV12-4 and TRBJ1-2, with 7 positions matching TRBD1. This CDR3 is 15 amino acids long. V shed 6 bases, J shed 1 base, and the junction held 8 bases outside the gene matches. For the CDR3, the DNA is TGTGCCAGCAGGGCGCGCCGACAGGGTAACTATGGCTACACCTTC. It encodes CASRARRQGNYGYTF.

The CDR3 reads CASSLTNTYEQYF. DNA of the CDR3: TGTGCCAGCAGCTTAACGAATACCTACGAGCAGTACTTC. The chain uses TRBV7-8 and TRBJ2-7; D not resolved. CDR1 is SGHVS and CDR2 is FQNEAQ in the germline V gene. This CDR3 region has 13 residues. V lost 2 bases and J lost 2, with 7 bases in between.

V gene TRBV6-2 or TRBV6-3 combines with J gene TRBJ2-7, with D maybe TRBD1 (6 bases). CDR1 and CDR2 (germline): MNHEY, SVGEGT. The CDR3 runs to 14 residues. V lost 7 bases to trimming and J lost 2 bases, with 15 bases between them. Here the CDR3 DNA reads TGTGCCAGCACCCCTGCGACAGGTGCCTACGAGCAGTACTTC. Its translation is CASTPATGAYEQYF.

The V call is TRBV7-2, the J call TRBJ2-5; a possible D gene is TRBD1 (5 bases). The V and J ends lost 5 bases and 0 bases respectively, with 16 bases between them. The CDR3 consists of 16 residues. Germline CDR1 and CDR2: SGHTA and FQGNSA. The CDR3 DNA follows: TGTGCCAGCAGCCGACGACACCTAGGGGACCAAGAGACCCAGTACTTC. This codes for CASSRRHLGDQETQYF.

This clonotype was observed a handful of times. This chain links TRBV19 with TRBJ1-2; D possibly corresponds to TRBD1 (6 bases). The germline V and J ends were trimmed by 3 bases and 3 bases, with 14 bases remaining between them. The CDR3 is 15 residues long. Germline V lookup: CDR1 LNHDA, CDR2 SQIVND (reference sequence). CDR3 in DNA: TGTGCCAGTAGTATTTTGGCAGGGGTTTACTATGGCTACACCTTC. Its protein product is CASSILAGVYYGYTF.

Worth noting for this clonotype: A read error may be the cause here, since a much bigger clone is one base away. The conserved phenylalanine or tryptophan normally closing the CDR3 is absent here, so this likely arose from a read error. V is TRBV5-1 and J is TRBJ1-2, with 9 bases lining up with TRBD1. The CDR3 is 14 residues long. Trimming at V came to 4 bases and at J to 4 bases, leaving 5 bases not matched to a gene. In germline, CDR1 is SGHRS, CDR2 YFSETQ. Here the CDR3 reads CASSTGQGTYGYTL. The CDR3 DNA sequence: TGCGCCAGCAGCACGGGACAGGGAACCTATGGCTACACCCTC.

This clonotype occurred many times. J is TRBJ1-2 and V is TRBV7-9; TRBD1 agrees at 9 bases. With 5 bases clipped from V and 6 bases from J, the junction kept 4 bases outside the gene matches. The CDR3 spans 13 residues. Germline CDR1 reads SEHNR; CDR2 reads FQNEAQ (reference sequence). CDR3 DNA sequence: TGTGCCAGCAGCCCGACAGGGGGTCATGGCTACACCTTC. The encoded protein is CASSPTGGHGYTF.

This clonotype was detected ten times or more. The chain carries TRBV6-1 and TRBJ1-6; tentatively, D is TRBD1 (6 bases). In germline, CDR1 is MNHNS, CDR2 SASEGT. The CDR3 length is 15 residues. The V and J ends lost 2 bases and 9 bases respectively, with 14 bases between them. This chain's CDR3 is CASSEMVEGGSPLHF. The CDR3 bases are TGTGCCAGCAGTGAAATGGTGGAGGGGGGTTCACCCCTCCACTTT.

This clonotype was picked up a small number of times. The genes are TRBV6-4 and TRBJ2-7; D remains unclear. CDR1 is MRHNA, CDR2 SNTAGT, per germline. CDR3 length: 11 residues. Trimming cost V 6 bases and J 3 bases, with 6 bases left between them. DNA for the CDR3: TGTGCCAGCAGCATCAACTACGAGCAGTACTTC. The encoded protein is CASSINYEQYF.

The gene calls are TRBV18 and TRBJ2-6; 9 bases map to TRBD1. Germline V gene sequence: CDR1 KGHSH, CDR2 LQKENI. V lost 4 bases and J lost 3; bases outside the gene matches: 7. This CDR3 has 17 amino acids. CDR3 sequence (DNA): TGTGCCAGCTCACGGAAAACAGGGGGCGTTGGGGCCAACGTCCTGACTTTC. Amino acid sequence: CASSRKTGGVGANVLTF.